This T cell receptor beta chain was profiled in a study of T-cell memory formation after mild COVID-19. Across the whole study: TCR clusters showed largely donor specificity. Study-wide points: Clones from the second wave (peaking day 37) had unconfirmed SARS-CoV-2 specificity.

V dropped 3 bases and J dropped 11 bases, with 19 bases sitting between them. The CDR3 length is 13 residues. Per germline, CDR1 DFQATT and CDR2 SNEGSKA (reference sequence). TCRdb ran MiXCR on the 5' RACE reads and lists one entry per CDR3 protein. The sample holds some 190,000 distinct CDR3 sequences, 15% to 20% seen once. This clonotype was seen more than once but under ten times. As yet, its antigen is unknown. The chain carries TRBV20-1 and TRBJ1-2; no clear D gene. The sample was PBMCs or a T cell subset sorted from them (not recorded which). This clonotype originated in an adult woman who had mild COVID-19 (a few samples of this study predate the infection). Cell type and time point are not known. In nucleotides, the CDR3 is TGCAGTGCTAGCCCGGGCTTCTTAGTGTGTTACACCTTC. Translated, it gives CSASPGFLVCYTF.